The 4 T cell receptor beta chains in this list originate from one sample, sequenced in a study of shared clonotypes between healthy human individuals. Data came from immunoSEQ multiplex PCR; TCRdb stores just in-frame clones and leaves some out. This sample has roughly 2,000,000 clones, with approximately 92% found just once. CD8 cells classed as naive were CD45RO-negative and positively selected for CCR7, excluding terminally differentiated effector memory CD45RA+ cells. Source material: naive CD8+ T cells from PBMCs. All receptors come from a man aged 18 to 30 in good health. Some clones in this sample may be carry-over from other donors' samples.

The chain employs TRBV27 and TRBJ1-4; 9 bases line up with TRBD1. The CDR3 runs 16 residues. The V gene's germline CDR1 is MNHEY and CDR2 SMNVEV (reference sequence). J lost 7 bases, V lost 6 bases, and 12 bases had no gene match. CDR3 DNA: TGTGCCAGCAGGAAGACACCAGGACAGGGGCGTGAAAAACTGTTTTTT. This codes for CASRKTPGQGREKLFF.

CDR3: CASSSWVGIYGYTF. CDR3 nucleotide sequence: TGTGCCAGCAGTTCGTGGGTAGGGATCTATGGCTACACCTTC. The chain is built from TRBV28 and TRBJ1-2; no definite D call. This CDR3 has 14 residues. Looked up from germline, CDR1 is MDHEN and CDR2 is SYDVKM. V lost 4 bases, J lost 4 bases, and 13 bases lay in between.

The chain has TRBV9 and TRBJ2-7; 8 bases map to TRBD2. The CDR3 covers 15 residues. J was trimmed by 4 bases and V by 4 bases; bases with no gene match: 10. Per germline, CDR1 SGDLS and CDR2 YYNGEE. CDR3 residues: CASSLLGGGGYEQYF. The CDR3, as DNA: TGTGCCAGCAGCCTGTTGGGCGGCGGGGGGTACGAGCAGTACTTC.

The genes are TRBV7-3 and TRBJ2-2; no firm D call. Germline V gives CDR1 SGHTA, CDR2 FQGTGA. There are 18 residues in the CDR3. V lost 5 bases and J lost 6, with 25 bases in between. CDR3 amino acids: CASSLHHLSQEGSGELFF. CDR3 sequence (DNA): TGTGCCAGCAGCCTCCATCATCTTTCGCAGGAAGGGTCCGGGGAGCTGTTTTTT.